A selection of T cell receptor beta chains follows, all from one sample in a study of response to subunit inactivated influenza vaccine. TCRdb re-derived calls from the RT-PCR reads in MiXCR, one entry per CDR3 protein. The table has around 760,000 distinct CDR3 sequences, approximately 15% seen once. The sequenced sample was PBMCs from blood, obtained 14 to 15 days before vaccination. These receptors were obtained from a man aged 45 to 65 who received an inactivated influenza vaccine. Each CDR3 is given with its conserved first and last residue. D genes are given only for firm matches. The listing skips clone size in some rows; elsewhere it reads once, few, many or a size class.

TRBD1	few	TRBJ1-5	TRBV6-1	TGTGCCAGCAACACAGGGGGCAATAATCAGCCCCAGCATTTT	CASNTGGNNQPQHF
TRBD1	few	TRBJ1-3	TRBV7-8	TGTGCCAGCAGCTTAGCGTCAGGGGGTGGAAACACCATATATTTT	CASSLASGGGNTIYF
-	many	TRBJ1-2	TRBV12-3/TRBV12-4	TGTGCCAGCAACCTCCCAGGGTTCGGCTACACCTTC	CASNLPGFGYTF
TRBD2	few	TRBJ2-1	TRBV6-2/TRBV6-3	TGTGCCAGCAGTTACTCTAGCGGGAGGTGGAATGAGCAGTTCTTC	CASSYSSGRWNEQFF
-	-	TRBJ1-1	TRBV3-1	TGTGCCAGCACCAAAGATCTCACTTTGTCCGGAGGCGCTTTCTTT	CASTKDLTLSGGAFF
-	-	TRBJ1-4	TRBV11-2	TGTGCCAGCAGCGAGGCAGGGAATGAAAAACTGTTTTTT	CASSEAGNEKLFF
TRBD2	once	TRBJ2-7	TRBV18	TGTGCCAGCTCACTTGGCGCACTAGCGCAGAACGAGCAGTACTTC	CASSLGALAQNEQYF
-	few	TRBJ1-4	TRBV28	TGTGCCAGCAGTTTACCCAGGACCGACCCTAATGAAAAACTGTTTTTT	CASSLPRTDPNEKLFF
-	few	TRBJ2-1	TRBV6-5	TGTGCCAGCAGTTATTGGAATTCCTACAATGAGCAGTTCTTC	CASSYWNSYNEQFF
-	-	TRBJ2-7	TRBV7-2	TGTGCCAGCAGCTCACAAGCGGGTTACACCTACGAGCAGTACTTC	CASSSQAGYTYEQYF
TRBD2	-	TRBJ2-6	TRBV5-6	TGTGCCAGCAGCTTGGGACTAGCGTCTGGGGCCAACGTCCTGACTTTC	CASSLGLASGANVLTF
-	few	TRBJ1-2	TRBV5-1	TGCGCCAGCAGCTCTACCTCGGGGGGAGTCTATGGCTACACCTTC	CASSSTSGGVYGYTF
-	many	TRBJ2-7	TRBV29-1	TGCAGCGTTGCACTAGATTACGAGCAGTACTTC	CSVALDYEQYF
TRBD2	-	TRBJ2-1	TRBV7-2	TGTGCCAGCAGCATAGCAGCGGGAGTCCCCTACAATGAGCAGTTCTTC	CASSIAAGVPYNEQFF
-	many	TRBJ2-6	TRBV6-5	TGTGCCAGCAGTATATTCGGGGCTGTAGGGGCCAACGTCCTGACTTTC	CASSIFGAVGANVLTF
-	-	TRBJ1-5	TRBV7-8	TGTGCCAGCAGCTTAGGTGCAGGGGCGGTAAACAATCAGCCCCAGCATTTT	CASSLGAGAVNNQPQHF
-	-	TRBJ2-1	TRBV5-1	TGCGCCAGCAGCTTGGACGGGGGAGTCTGGGATGAGCAGTTCTTC	CASSLDGGVWDEQFF
-	-	TRBJ2-7	TRBV20-1	TGCAGTGCCGTGCGGGGGCCCGGCGAGCAGTACTTC	CSAVRGPGEQYF
TRBD1	-	TRBJ2-7	TRBV18	TGTGCCAGCTCATCCGGGACAGGGGTCCACGAGCAGTACTTC	CASSSGTGVHEQYF
TRBD1	-	TRBJ1-5	TRBV6-2/TRBV6-3	TGTGCCAGCCGGGACAGCGATCAGCCCCAGCATTTT	CASRDSDQPQHF
TRBD1	-	TRBJ2-1	TRBV28	TGTGCCAGCAGTCGACAAGGACAGGGCACAGGCTCCTACAATGAGCAGTTCTTC	CASSRQGQGTGSYNEQFF
-	-	TRBJ1-1	TRBV9	TGTGCCAGCAGCGTAGCAGGCAGTATTGGCACTGAAGCTTTCTTT	CASSVAGSIGTEAFF
TRBD1	few	TRBJ2-3	TRBV24-1	TGTGCCACCAGCCGACAGGGGAGCACAGATACGCAGTATTTT	CATSRQGSTDTQYF
TRBD2	few	TRBJ2-7	TRBV6-2/TRBV6-3	TGTGCCAGCAGTTACCAGCGGGATATCGACGAGCAGTACTTC	CASSYQRDIDEQYF
TRBD1	-	TRBJ1-4	TRBV20-1	TGCAGTGCCGAGTCCCGGGACAGGGGTCCCAATGAAAAACTGTTTTTT	CSAESRDRGPNEKLFF
-	few	TRBJ2-2	TRBV3-1	TGTGCCAGCAGCCACCGGGGATCCCCCACCGGGGAGCTGTTTTTT	CASSHRGSPTGELFF
-	few	TRBJ2-5	TRBV9	TGTGCCAGCAGCGCCAGGGGCGGGACCCAAGAGACCCAGTACTTC	CASSARGGTQETQYF